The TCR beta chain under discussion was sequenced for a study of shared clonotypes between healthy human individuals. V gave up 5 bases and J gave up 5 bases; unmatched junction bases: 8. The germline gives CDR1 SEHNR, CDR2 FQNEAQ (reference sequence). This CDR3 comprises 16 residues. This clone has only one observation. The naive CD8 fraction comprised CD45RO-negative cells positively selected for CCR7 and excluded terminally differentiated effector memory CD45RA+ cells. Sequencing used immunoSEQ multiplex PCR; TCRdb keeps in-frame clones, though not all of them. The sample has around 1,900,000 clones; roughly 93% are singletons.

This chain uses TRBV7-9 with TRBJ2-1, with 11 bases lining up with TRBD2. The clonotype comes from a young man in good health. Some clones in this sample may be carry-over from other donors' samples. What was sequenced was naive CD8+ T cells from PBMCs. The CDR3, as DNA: TGTGCCAGCAGCGCACCGGGACTAGCGGCGAACAATGAGCAGTTCTTC. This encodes CASSAPGLAANNEQFF.